The text below deals with one T cell receptor (beta chain). The antigen remains undetermined. The sample is drawn from a study of T cell responses to AZD1222 COVID-19 vaccine. Overall study results and limits: Distributed over spike, vaccine-associated CD4 TCRs predominated at 160-218 and 743-854. Unmutated variant regions are reportedly the target of nearly half of TCRs that are spike-specific.

Germline V gene data show CDR1 as SGHVS and CDR2 as FQNEAQ. The length of the CDR3 is 15 residues. The V and J ends lost 0 bases and 0 bases respectively, with 5 bases between them. Some clones are missing from TCRdb's copy, which holds only in-frame ones; the method was immunoSEQ multiplex PCR. Among 84,000 or so clones listed, approximately 89% were seen once. The starting material was peripheral blood, obtained on day 0 of AZD1222 vaccination. The chain couples TRBV7-8 to TRBJ1-4; D not certain. The receptor was derived from an adult in good health. CDR3 in DNA: TGTGCCAGCAGCTTAGCGTCTTCAACTAATGAAAAACTGTTTTTT. It specifies CASSLASSTNEKLFF. Supplemented by reference TRBV7-8 and TRBJ1-4, the full variable domain reads GAGVSQSPRYKVAKRGQDVALRCDPISGHVSLFWYQQALGQGPEFLTYFQNEAQLDKSGLPSDRFFAERPEGSVSTLKIQRTQQEDSAVYLCASSLASSTNEKLFFGSGTQLSVL.